The clone carrying this T cell receptor beta chain was observed a handful of times. The germline gives CDR1 MNHEY, CDR2 SVGAGI. The CDR3 is 13 residues long. V lost 5 bases, J lost 3 bases, and 11 bases lay in between. Every patient had relapsed following autologous stem cell transplantation, and cohorts differed in brentuximab vedotin exposure. This specimen comes from a study of PD-1 blockade in classical Hodgkin lymphoma. Across the study: Patients were dosed intravenously with nivolumab at 3 mg/kg every 2 weeks.

Here immunoSEQ multiplex PCR was the method, and the copy in TCRdb shows in-frame clones only, minus some. The sample yields about 35,000 clones, 69% seen once. The chain uses TRBV6-5 and TRBJ2-7; D is perhaps TRBD2 (5 bases). The sequence was obtained from a human donor with classical Hodgkin lymphoma. This specimen was peripheral blood mononuclear cells (PBMCs), taken before the second cycle of nivolumab. The CDR3 reads CASSPSGIYEQYF. DNA of the CDR3: TGTGCCAGCAGTCCGAGCGGAATCTACGAGCAGTACTTC.